The clone carrying this T cell receptor (beta chain) has at least ten counts. Its antigen is not identified. The record originates from a study of shared clonotypes between healthy human individuals. Study-wide results and caveats: Naive CD4 clonotypes were shared across a few donors at roughly 5%.

TCRdb keeps only in-frame clones here, not all; method: immunoSEQ multiplex PCR. Found here are 95,000 to 120,000 clones, 55% to 80% of them singletons; the top ten hold around 24%. Adult Caucasians living in Nashville, Tennessee made up all of the donors. Germline loops: CDR1 SGDLS, CDR2 YYNGEE. The CDR3 is 14 amino acids. Unmatched junction bases numbered 6, after V lost 4 bases and J lost 5 bases. The chain links TRBV9 to TRBJ2-7, with 10 nucleotides matching TRBD2. The sample comprised memory CD8+ T cells sorted from blood. As to subset: CD45RO+ cells pooled with CCR7-negative TemRA cells. This clonotype originated in a woman aged 25-40 years in good health. The CDR3 region is CASSISGRADEQYF. For the CDR3, the DNA is TGTGCCAGCAGCATAAGCGGGAGGGCCGACGAGCAGTACTTC.